This T cell receptor beta chain comes out of a study of identical twins. This CDR3 comprises 12 residues. CDR1 and CDR2 from the germline V gene are SGHDN and FVKESK. V trimming: 4 bases; J trimming: 8 bases; junction bases outside the gene matches: 2. Findings and caveats of the study: Twin-shared out-of-frame alpha sequences were enriched for low generation probability.

Unique molecular identifiers were present on the cDNA, and a universal primer site came from template switching. TCRdb ran MiXCR on the 5' RACE reads and lists one entry per CDR3 protein. This table holds 1.5 million to 2 million distinct CDR3 sequences, about 32% found once. This clonotype appeared a few times. Its antigen is unidentified. Specimen: cord blood. This chain connects TRBV14 to TRBJ2-1, with 7 bases that match TRBD2. This receptor was obtained from a newborn girl in good health. The CDR3 here is CASSPLAYEQFF. CDR3 DNA sequence: TGTGCCAGCAGCCCACTAGCGTATGAGCAGTTCTTC.